The 9 T cell receptor beta chains listed next were all sequenced from one sample in a study of blood T cell repertoires in COVID-19. Method: immunoSEQ multiplex PCR; TCRdb's copy keeps in-frame clones and lacks some. Of more than 150,000 clones detected, 80% appear once; the ten largest clones hold approximately 0.5%. The sample taken for sequencing was peripheral blood. The source is a man aged 60 to 75 with acute or convalescent COVID-19.

This clone was counted between two and nine times. This rearrangement joins TRBV30 to TRBJ2-5; D gene unclear. V shed 2 bases and J shed 5 bases, with 9 bases lying between them. CDR1 GTSNPN and CDR2 SVGIG come from the germline V gene (reference sequence). The length of the CDR3 is 12 residues. CDR3 DNA sequence: TGTGCCTGGAGTCGTACGCGGGAGACCCAGTACTTC. It translates to CAWSRTRETQYF.

The rearrangement joins TRBV18 to TRBJ1-1; D call uncertain. Germline CDR1 reads KGHSH; CDR2 reads LQKENI. CDR3 size: 14 residues. V was cut by 3 bases and J by 0 bases, with 8 bases left in between. CDR3 coding DNA: TGTGCCAGCTCACCGCAGGTGATGAACACTGAAGCTTTCTTT. Its translation is CASSPQVMNTEAFF.

There are a few counts of this clone. The chain recombines TRBV6-6 with TRBJ2-1, with TRBD2 matching 10 bases. The CDR3 is made up of 15 amino acids. V lost 7 bases and J lost 5; bases outside the gene matches: 8. Per the germline V gene, CDR1 is MNHNY and CDR2 is SVGAGI (reference sequence). CDR3 DNA sequence: TGTGCCAGCACTTATAGCGGGAGGCCCGACAATGAGCAGTTCTTC. Its translation is CASTYSGRPDNEQFF.

The chain carries TRBV5-1 and TRBJ1-1, with 8 bases matching TRBD1. CDR3 length equals 17 residues. J gave up 0 bases and V 7 bases, and 14 bases lay outside the gene matches. The germline gives CDR1 SGHRS, CDR2 YFSETQ. Here the CDR3 reads CASVGQGAIGMNTEAFF. Here the CDR3 DNA reads TGCGCCAGCGTGGGGCAGGGGGCCATCGGCATGAACACTGAAGCTTTCTTT.

This chain joins TRBV6-2 or TRBV6-3 and TRBJ2-1; TRBD1 matches at 8 bases. The CDR3 runs to 16 residues. Germline CDR1 is MNHEY and CDR2 is SVGEGT. J lost 7 bases, V lost 4 bases, and 12 bases had no gene match. The CDR3 coding sequence is TGTGCCAGCAGTTTGAGGACAGGGCGAGGTAAAAATGAGCAGTTCTTC. It codes for CASSLRTGRGKNEQFF.

This rearrangement joins TRBV19 to TRBJ1-5; 8 bases are a match to TRBD1. Germline V gives CDR1 LNHDA, CDR2 SQIVND (reference sequence). J was trimmed by 2 bases and V by 4 bases; bases with no gene match: 7. This CDR3 region has 16 residues. CDR3 nucleotides: TGTGCCAGTAGTACCTGGACAGGGCAGGGCAATCAGCCCCAGCATTTT. Its translation is CASSTWTGQGNQPQHF.

The chain is built from TRBV10-3 and TRBJ2-3; 9 nucleotides line up with TRBD2. The CDR3 covers 15 residues. J was trimmed by 1 base and V by 8 bases; bases with no gene match: 7. The germline CDR1 and CDR2 sequences are ENHRY and SYGVKD. CDR3 amino acids: CAIGSGGWGTDTQYF. CDR3 DNA: TGTGCCATCGGTAGCGGGGGATGGGGCACAGATACGCAGTATTTT.

The gene calls are TRBV3-1 (or the pseudogene TRBV3-2) and TRBJ2-3; 8 bases fit TRBD1. Trimming took 1 base from V and 3 from J; bases not matched to a gene: 15. Germline V gene sequence: CDR1 LGHDT, CDR2 YNNKEL (reference sequence). This CDR3 is built from 19 residues. CDR3 nucleotides: TGTGCCAGCAGCCAAGCGCGGACAGGGTTTCGCGGCACGACAGATACGCAGTATTTT. Amino acid sequence: CASSQARTGFRGTTDTQYF.

The chain recombines TRBV12-3 or TRBV12-4 with TRBJ1-1; no firm D call. Trimming took off 0 bases at V and 4 bases at J, with 6 bases between the two ends. The CDR3 covers 13 residues. The CDR3 DNA follows: TGTGCCAGCAGTTTAGCTGAGTCCACTGAAGCTTTCTTT. Protein: CASSLAESTEAFF.